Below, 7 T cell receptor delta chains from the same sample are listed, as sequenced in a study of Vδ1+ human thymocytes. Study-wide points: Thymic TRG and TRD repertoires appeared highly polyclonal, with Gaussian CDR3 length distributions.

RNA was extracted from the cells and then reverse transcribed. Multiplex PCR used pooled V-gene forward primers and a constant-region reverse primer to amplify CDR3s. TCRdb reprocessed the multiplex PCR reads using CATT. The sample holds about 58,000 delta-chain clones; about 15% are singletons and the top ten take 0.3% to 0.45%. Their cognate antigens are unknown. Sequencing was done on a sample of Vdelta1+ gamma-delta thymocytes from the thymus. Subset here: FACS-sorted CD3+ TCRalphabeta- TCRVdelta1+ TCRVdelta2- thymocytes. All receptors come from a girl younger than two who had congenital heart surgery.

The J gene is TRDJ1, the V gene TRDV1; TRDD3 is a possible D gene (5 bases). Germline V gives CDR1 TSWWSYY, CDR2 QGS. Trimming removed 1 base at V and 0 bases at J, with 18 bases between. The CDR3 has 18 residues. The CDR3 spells CALGERFSLGSYTDKLIF. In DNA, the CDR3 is TGTGCTCTTGGGGAACGATTTTCCCTGGGATCGTACACCGATAAACTCATCTTT.

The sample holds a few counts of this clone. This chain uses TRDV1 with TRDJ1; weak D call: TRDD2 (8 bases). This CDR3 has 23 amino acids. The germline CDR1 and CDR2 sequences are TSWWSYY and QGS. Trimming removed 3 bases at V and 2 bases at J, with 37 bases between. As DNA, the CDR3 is TGTGCTCTTGGGGACCCGGCCTTCCTAATAGGTCGGGGGATGAAAACAGGGACCGATAAACTCATCTTT. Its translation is CALGDPAFLIGRGMKTGTDKLIF.

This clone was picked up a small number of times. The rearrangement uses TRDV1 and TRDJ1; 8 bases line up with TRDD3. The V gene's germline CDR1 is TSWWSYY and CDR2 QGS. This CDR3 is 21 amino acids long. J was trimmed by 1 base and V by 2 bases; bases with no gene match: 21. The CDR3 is CALGESYIPQYWGLGTDKLIF. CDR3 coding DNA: TGTGCTCTTGGGGAATCCTACATCCCACAGTACTGGGGGCTAGGCACCGATAAACTCATCTTT.

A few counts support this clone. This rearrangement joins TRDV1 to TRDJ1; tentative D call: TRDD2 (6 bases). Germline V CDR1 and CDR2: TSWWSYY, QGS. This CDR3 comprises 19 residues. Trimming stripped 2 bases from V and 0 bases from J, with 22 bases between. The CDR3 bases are TGTGCTCTTGGGGAAATGGTCCTACGGCCCAGAATTCACACCGATAAACTCATCTTT. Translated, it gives CALGEMVLRPRIHTDKLIF.

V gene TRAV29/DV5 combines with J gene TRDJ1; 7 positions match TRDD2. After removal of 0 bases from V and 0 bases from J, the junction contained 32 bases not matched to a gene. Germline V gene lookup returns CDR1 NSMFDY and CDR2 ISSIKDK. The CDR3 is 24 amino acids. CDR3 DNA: TGTGCAGCAAGCGAGGAGTTCCTACTGCCGCACAGAGGGCCCTTCAGACGTGACACCGATAAACTCATCTTT. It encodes CAASEEFLLPHRGPFRRDTDKLIF.

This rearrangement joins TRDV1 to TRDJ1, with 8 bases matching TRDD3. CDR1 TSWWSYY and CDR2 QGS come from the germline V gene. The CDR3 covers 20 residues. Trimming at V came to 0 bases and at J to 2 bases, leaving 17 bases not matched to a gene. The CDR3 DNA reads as TGTGCTCTTGGGGAACTTTCCCACTTTGGGGGGATAGAGGGGACCGATAAACTCATCTTT. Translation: CALGELSHFGGIEGTDKLIF.

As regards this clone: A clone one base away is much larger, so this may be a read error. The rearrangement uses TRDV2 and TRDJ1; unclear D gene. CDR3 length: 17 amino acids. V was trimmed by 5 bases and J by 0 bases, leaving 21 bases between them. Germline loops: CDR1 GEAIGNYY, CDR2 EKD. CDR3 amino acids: CACGRMGRKVHTDKLIF. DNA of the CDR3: TGTGCCTGTGGTCGGATGGGACGAAAGGTACACACCGATAAACTCATCTTT.